This T cell receptor beta chain is drawn from a study of regulatory T cells in long-lasting Graves disease. Study-wide points: Exclusively peripheral blood, rather than thyroid tissue, was studied.

The V gene's germline CDR1 is SGHRS and CDR2 YFSETQ. The CDR3 has 15 residues. The V gene lost 0 bases and the J gene lost 4 bases, with 11 bases spanning the gap. This clonotype was observed a handful of times. Its antigen is not identified. Time point of the sample: persistent/refractory GD, antithyroid drugs over 5 years with positive TRAb. TCR sequences were obtained from RNA taken from PBMCs. Patients all came to the study from an endocrinology department in Xi'an, China. The authors built TCR beta libraries using iRepertoire HTBI primers and Arm-PCR of CDR3 regions. Using its own MiXCR run on the multiplex PCR reads, TCRdb lists one record per CDR3 protein. The table shows 400,000 to 500,000 distinct CDR3 sequences, with around 20% occurring only once.

The chain is built from TRBV5-1 and TRBJ2-1; D ambiguous. The sequencing used peripheral blood mononuclear cells (PBMCs), collected when the disease was refractory, from a patient treated with antithyroid drugs. This clonotype was sampled from a female donor with Graves disease. CDR3 loop: CASSLDPGEYNEQFF. The CDR3 nucleotides read TGCGCCAGCAGCTTGGATCCCGGAGAATACAATGAGCAGTTCTTC.